This paragraph covers one T cell receptor beta chain sequence. What it binds is not known. The source of the sample is a study of T cell responses to AZD1222 COVID-19 vaccine. General study results and limits: Just 6 or 7 AZD1222 recipients were seropositive at baseline. Spike-specific TCR breadth and depth were elevated following two AZD1222 doses.

V shed 5 bases and J 6 bases; nucleotides not matched to a gene: 13. The germline CDR1 and CDR2 sequences are MNHEY and SMNVEV (reference sequence). The CDR3 has 15 residues. TCRdb's table, derived via immunoSEQ multiplex PCR, lists solely in-frame clones and lacks some. Of approximately 190,000 clones in the sample, around 87% were seen once. The sample consisted of peripheral blood, taken on day 0 of MenACWY control vaccination. This TCR derives from an adult in good health. The chain is built from TRBV27 and TRBJ2-7, with TRBD1 matching over 7 bases. Here the CDR3 reads CASSPTQGDPSEQYF. DNA for the CDR3: TGTGCCAGCAGTCCTACCCAGGGGGACCCATCCGAGCAGTACTTC.